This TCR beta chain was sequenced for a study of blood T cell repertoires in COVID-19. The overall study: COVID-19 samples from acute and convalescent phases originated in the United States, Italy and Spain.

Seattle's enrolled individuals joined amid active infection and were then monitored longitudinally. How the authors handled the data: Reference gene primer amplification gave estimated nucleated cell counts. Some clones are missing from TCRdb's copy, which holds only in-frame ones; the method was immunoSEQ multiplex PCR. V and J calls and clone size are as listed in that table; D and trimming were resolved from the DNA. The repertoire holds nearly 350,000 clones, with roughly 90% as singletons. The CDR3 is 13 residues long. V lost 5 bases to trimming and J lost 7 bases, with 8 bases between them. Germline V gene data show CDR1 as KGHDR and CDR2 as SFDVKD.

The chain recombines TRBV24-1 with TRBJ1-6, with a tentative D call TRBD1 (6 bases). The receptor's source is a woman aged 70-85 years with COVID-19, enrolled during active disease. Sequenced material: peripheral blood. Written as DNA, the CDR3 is TGTGCCACCAGTGCAGGGGCCAATTCACCCCTCCACTTT. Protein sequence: CATSAGANSPLHF.